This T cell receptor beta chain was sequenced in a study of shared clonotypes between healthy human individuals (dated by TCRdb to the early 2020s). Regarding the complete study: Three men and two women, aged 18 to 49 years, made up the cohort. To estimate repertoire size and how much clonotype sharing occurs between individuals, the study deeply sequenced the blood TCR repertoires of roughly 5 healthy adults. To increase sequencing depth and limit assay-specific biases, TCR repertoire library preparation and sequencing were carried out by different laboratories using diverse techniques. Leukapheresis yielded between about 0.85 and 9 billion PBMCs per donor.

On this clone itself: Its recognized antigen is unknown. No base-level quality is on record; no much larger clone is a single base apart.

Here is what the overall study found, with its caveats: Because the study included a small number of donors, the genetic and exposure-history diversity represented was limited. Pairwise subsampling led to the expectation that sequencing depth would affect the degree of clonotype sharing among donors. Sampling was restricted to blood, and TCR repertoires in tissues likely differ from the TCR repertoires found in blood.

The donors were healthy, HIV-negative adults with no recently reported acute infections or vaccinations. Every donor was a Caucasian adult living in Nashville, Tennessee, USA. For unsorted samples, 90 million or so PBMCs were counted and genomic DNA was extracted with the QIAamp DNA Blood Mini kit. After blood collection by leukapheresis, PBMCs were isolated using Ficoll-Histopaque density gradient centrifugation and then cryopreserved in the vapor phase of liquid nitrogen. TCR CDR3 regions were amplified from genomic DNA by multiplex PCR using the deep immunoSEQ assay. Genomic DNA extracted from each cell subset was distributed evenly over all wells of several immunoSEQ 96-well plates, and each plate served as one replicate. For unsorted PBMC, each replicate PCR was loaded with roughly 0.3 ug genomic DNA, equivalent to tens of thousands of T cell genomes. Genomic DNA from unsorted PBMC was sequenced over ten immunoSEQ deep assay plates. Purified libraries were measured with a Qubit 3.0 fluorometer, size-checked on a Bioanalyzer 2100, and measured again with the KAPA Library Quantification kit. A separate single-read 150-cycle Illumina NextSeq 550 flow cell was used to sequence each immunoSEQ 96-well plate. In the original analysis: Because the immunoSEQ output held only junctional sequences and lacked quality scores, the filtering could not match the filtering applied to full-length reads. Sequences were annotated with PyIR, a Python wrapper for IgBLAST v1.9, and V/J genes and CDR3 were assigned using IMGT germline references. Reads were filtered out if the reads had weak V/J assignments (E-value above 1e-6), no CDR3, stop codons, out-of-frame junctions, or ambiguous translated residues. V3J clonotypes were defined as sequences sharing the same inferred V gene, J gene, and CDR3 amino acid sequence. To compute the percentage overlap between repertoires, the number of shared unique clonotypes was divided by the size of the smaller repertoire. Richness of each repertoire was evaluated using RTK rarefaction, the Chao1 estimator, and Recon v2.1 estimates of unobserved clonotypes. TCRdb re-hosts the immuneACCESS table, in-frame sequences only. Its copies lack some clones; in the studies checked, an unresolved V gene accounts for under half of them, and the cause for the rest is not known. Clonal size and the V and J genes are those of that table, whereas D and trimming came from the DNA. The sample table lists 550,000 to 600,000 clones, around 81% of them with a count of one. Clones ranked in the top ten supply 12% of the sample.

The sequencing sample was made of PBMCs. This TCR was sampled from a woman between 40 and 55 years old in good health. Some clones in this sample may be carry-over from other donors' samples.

Here the CDR3 is given as CAWRMTGGYPYEQYF. The DNA sequence is TGTGCCTGGAGAATGACAGGGGGCTATCCTTACGAGCAGTACTTC. In this chain, TRBV30 is recombined with TRBJ2-5, and 10 junction bases match TRBD1. Matching the DNA end better, TRBJ2-7 makes the J call doubtful. CDR1 and CDR2, per the germline V gene (reference sequence), are GTSNPN and SVGIG. Counted from cysteine to phenylalanine, this CDR3 has 15 amino acids. Here the CDR3 DNA is all that survives: 45 bases in frame from base 1.